These 21 T cell receptor beta chains share one sample of origin, sequenced in a study of T cell responses to AZD1222 COVID-19 vaccine. Only in-frame clones appear in the TCRdb table, and some are missing; sequencing was by immunoSEQ multiplex PCR. Of fewer than 150,000 clones in the sample, more than 85% were seen once. Sample: peripheral blood, taken 28 days after the second AZD1222 dose. These receptors all come from an adult who received the AZD1222 COVID-19 vaccine.

The chain combines TRBV6-6 with TRBJ1-2, with 10 bases fitting TRBD1. Losses at the gene ends were 5 bases for V and 7 bases for J; bases not matched to a gene: 10. The CDR3 has 15 residues. Germline V gene data show CDR1 as MNHNY and CDR2 as SVGAGI (reference sequence). In nucleotides, the CDR3 is TGTGCCAGCAGTGTACCGGGACAGGGGCAGATTGGCTACACCTTC. Its protein product is CASSVPGQGQIGYTF.

V and J are TRBV6-4 and TRBJ2-7, with 8 bases lining up with TRBD2. The J segment lost 7 bases and the V segment lost 6 bases, leaving 11 bases of the junction unmatched. CDR1 MRHNA and CDR2 SNTAGT come from the germline V gene. CDR3 length: 14 amino acids. The CDR3 loop reads CASRFRQAGEEQYF. In DNA form, the CDR3 reads TGTGCCAGCAGATTCCGGCAAGCGGGAGAGGAGCAGTACTTC.

The genes are TRBV24-1 and TRBJ2-1; no firm D call. Between the trimmed V and J ends, which lost 5 bases and 8 bases, there was a span of 15 bases. CDR1 and CDR2 (germline): KGHDR, SFDVKD. The CDR3 spans 14 residues. The CDR3 region has the DNA TGTGCCACCAGTGGTTTTAGGGTTGGGGATGAGCAGTTCTTC. Translated, it gives CATSGFRVGDEQFF.

This rearrangement joins TRBV7-6 to TRBJ2-5; 8 nucleotides agree with TRBD1. Germline V lookup: CDR1 SGHVS, CDR2 FNYEAQ. Germline trimming cut 5 bases from V and 4 bases from J; bases unmatched to any gene: 12. The CDR3 spans 16 residues. As DNA, the CDR3 is TGTGCCAGCAGCCGCTGGCCCAGGGGGCTTAGAGAGACCCAGTACTTC. This gives the protein CASSRWPRGLRETQYF.

The V and J genes are TRBV3-1 (or the pseudogene TRBV3-2) and TRBJ1-3, with TRBD1 identical over 8 bases. The CDR3 sequence is 15 residues long. The germline V gene has CDR1 LGHDT and CDR2 YNNKEL (reference sequence). The trim removed 1 base at V and 2 bases at J, leaving 1 base unmatched. The CDR3 region is CASSQGRGPGNTIYF. CDR3 DNA: TGTGCCAGCAGCCAAGGCAGGGGGCCTGGAAACACCATATATTTT.

The V gene is TRBV18, the J gene TRBJ1-2, with a possible D match to TRBD1 (6 bases). The CDR3 has 14 residues. Germline assignment: CDR1 KGHSH and CDR2 LQKENI. V dropped 0 bases and J dropped 8 bases, with 13 bases sitting between them. The CDR3 sequence: CASSPPGGARGYTF. For the CDR3, the DNA is TGTGCCAGCTCACCACCTGGGGGGGCTCGCGGCTACACCTTC.

CDR3 protein: CASTGTANYGYTF. CDR3 DNA sequence: TGTGCCAGCACCGGGACAGCTAACTATGGCTACACCTTC. The rearrangement links TRBV2 to TRBJ1-2, with 7 bases aligning to TRBD1. This CDR3 spans 13 amino acids. After removal of 7 bases from V and 0 bases from J, the junction contained 2 bases not matched to a gene. Looked up from germline, CDR1 is SNHLY and CDR2 is FYNNEI.

CDR3 bases: TGTGCCAGCTCACCAGGGGGTAGGGATCAGCCCCAGCATTTT. Its translation: CASSPGGRDQPQHF. The chain uses TRBV18 and TRBJ1-5, with D maybe TRBD1 (5 bases). Germline CDR1 and CDR2: KGHSH and LQKENI. V lost 2 bases and J lost 5, with 10 bases in between. The CDR3 is 14 residues long.

The V gene is TRBV7-6, the J gene TRBJ1-1; D is possibly TRBD1 (6 bases). The germline V gene has CDR1 SGHVS and CDR2 FNYEAQ. The CDR3 loop spans 15 amino acids. Trimming shortened V by 5 bases and J by 0 bases, and 13 bases separated the two germline ends. The CDR3 here is CASSASGGLNTEAFF. CDR3 sequence (DNA): TGTGCCAGCAGCGCAAGTGGGGGGCTGAACACTGAAGCTTTCTTT.

The V gene is TRBV27, the J gene TRBJ2-7; 7 nucleotides line up with TRBD2. Germline CDR1 reads MNHEY; CDR2 reads SMNVEV (reference sequence). This CDR3 contains 16 residues. Trimming cost V 5 bases and J 3 bases; bases outside gene matches: 13. The CDR3 loop reads CASSAPNRGGDYEQYF. The CDR3, as DNA: TGTGCCAGCAGTGCCCCTAATCGTGGGGGGGACTACGAGCAGTACTTC.

V is TRBV19 and J is TRBJ2-1; no firm D call. V shed 3 bases and J shed 4 bases, with 7 bases lying between them. This CDR3 spans 13 amino acids. In germline, CDR1 is LNHDA, CDR2 SQIVND (reference sequence). CDR3: CASSMWSYNEQFF. Here the CDR3 DNA reads TGTGCCAGTAGTATGTGGTCTTACAATGAGCAGTTCTTC.

The CDR3: CASSLGDLSSNEQFF. CDR3 nucleotide sequence: TGTGCCAGCAGCTTGGGGGACCTCAGCTCCAATGAGCAGTTCTTC. This chain links TRBV5-4 with TRBJ2-1, with D perhaps assigned TRBD1 or TRBD2 (5 bases each). This CDR3 is 15 amino acids long. The V end lost 0 bases, the J end lost 6 bases, and 13 bases lay between the germline ends. Looked up from germline, CDR1 is SGHNT and CDR2 is YYREEE (reference sequence).

The count of this clone is one. The chain recombines TRBV6-2 or TRBV6-3 with TRBJ2-7; D gene unclear. V lost 2 bases to trimming and J lost 4 bases, with 12 bases between them. The CDR3 loop spans 14 amino acids. Germline assignment: CDR1 MNHEY and CDR2 SVGEGT. The CDR3 protein is CASSYARGNYEQYF. Here the CDR3 DNA reads TGTGCCAGCAGTTACGCGCGAGGAAATTACGAGCAGTACTTC.

Of note for this clone: The junction shows a germline mismatch at one end, possibly a read error. CDR3 sequence: CASSELQGYF. CDR3 coding DNA: TGTGCCAGCAGCGAACTACAGGGGTACTTT. The V and J genes are TRBV2 and TRBJ1-1; 7 nucleotides line up with TRBD1. The CDR3 is 10 amino acids. Germline CDR1 and CDR2: SNHLY and FYNNEI.

The chain combines TRBV2 with TRBJ2-7; D remains unclear. V was shortened by 1 base and J by 1 base, with 8 bases between the two germline ends. This CDR3 region has 14 residues. The germline gives CDR1 SNHLY, CDR2 FYNNEI. CDR3 DNA sequence: TGTGCCAGCAGTGAAGTCGACGCTTCCTACGAGCAGTACTTC. Translation: CASSEVDASYEQYF.

The V call is TRBV2, the J call TRBJ2-3; 11 bases are a match to TRBD2. CDR3 length: 15 amino acids. The V segment lost 8 bases and the J segment 2 bases; nucleotides outside the gene matches: 6. Germline CDR1 SNHLY, CDR2 FYNNEI. This CDR3 is CASGGTSGYTDTQYF. The CDR3 DNA is TGTGCCAGCGGCGGGACTAGCGGATACACAGATACGCAGTATTTT.

The J gene is TRBJ2-7, the V gene TRBV7-9, with D possibly matching TRBD1 (6 bases). Germline V CDR1 and CDR2: SEHNR, FQNEAQ (reference sequence). The CDR3 covers 14 residues. V gave up 2 bases and J gave up 7 bases, with 15 bases separating them. CDR3 DNA: TGTGCCAGCAGCTTATCACAGGGTTGGATGGAGCAGTACTTC. As protein: CASSLSQGWMEQYF.

This chain uses TRBV7-2 with TRBJ1-4; 10 bases match TRBD1. The ends lost 3 bases at V and 7 bases at J; junction bases unmatched: 11. The germline V gene has CDR1 SGHTA and CDR2 FQGNSA. CDR3 length: 17 residues. This CDR3 reads CASSLGQGLGQAEKLFF. CDR3 sequence (DNA): TGTGCCAGCAGCTTGGGACAGGGGCTGGGTCAGGCTGAAAAACTGTTTTTT.

This rearrangement joins TRBV12-5 to TRBJ2-7, with 10 bases matching TRBD2. The CDR3 covers 18 residues. Germline CDR1 reads LGHNT; CDR2 reads FRNRAP. J lost 2 bases, V lost 3 bases, and 13 bases had no gene match. Written as DNA, the CDR3 is TGTGCTAGTGGTTTCCGTCTAGCGGGAGTGCCCCCACCCTACGAGCAGTACTTC. It yields the protein CASGFRLAGVPPPYEQYF. Filled out from reference TRBV12-5 and TRBJ2-7, the complete variable domain reads DARVTQTPRHKVTEMGQEVTMRCQPILGHNTVFWYRQTMMQGLELLAYFRNRAPLDDSGMPKDRFSAEMPDATLATLKIQPSEPRDSAVYFCASGFRLAGVPPPYEQYFGPGTRLTVT.

V and J are TRBV7-3 and TRBJ2-7; 7 bases agree with TRBD1. The ends lost 5 bases at V and 2 bases at J; junction bases unmatched: 6. The CDR3 has 14 residues. Germline V CDR1 and CDR2: SGHTA, FQGTGA. The DNA for the CDR3 is TGTGCCAGCAGCCCTACAGGGGCCCCCTACGAGCAGTACTTC. Translated, it gives CASSPTGAPYEQYF.

The rearrangement uses TRBV14 and TRBJ2-7, with 9 bases aligning to TRBD1. With V trimmed by 3 bases and J by 4 bases, 7 bases remained unmatched. Germline CDR1 reads SGHDN; CDR2 reads FVKESK. The CDR3 runs to 15 residues. CDR3 bases: TGTGCCAGCAGCCAGAGGACAGGGGAAACGTACGAGCAGTACTTC. The encoded protein is CASSQRTGETYEQYF.